What follows are 13 T cell receptor beta chains derived from one specimen sequenced in a study of T-cell reconstitution after alpha-beta-depleted transplantation in children. Unique molecular identifiers were used in preparing the TCRbeta library. TCRdb re-analysed the PCR reads in MiXCR, keeping a single row per CDR3 protein. Of some 500,000 distinct CDR3 sequences listed, around 16% are singletons. The source was PBMCs from the stem cell graft donor, collected from the stem cell graft. The receptors were sampled from a human donor who donated a stem cell graft to a child with acute lymphoblastic leukemia.

This rearrangement joins TRBV7-9 to TRBJ2-1, with D possibly being TRBD2 (6 bases). The length of the CDR3 is 17 residues. CDR1 SEHNR and CDR2 FQNEAQ come from the germline V gene (reference sequence). V lost 4 bases to trimming and J lost 8 bases, with 24 bases between them. The DNA of the CDR3 is TGTGCCAGCAGCTCCCAATCCCGGGAAAGCGGGCTCGATGAGCAGTTCTTC. It specifies CASSSQSRESGLDEQFF.

This clonotype has only a few counts. The CDR3 nucleotides are TGTGCCAGCAGTTTAAGAGAGGGGGCGATTGAGCAGTACTTC. Its translation: CASSLREGAIEQYF. The V call is TRBV27, the J call TRBJ2-7, with 7 bases matching TRBD1. V shed 2 bases and J 7 bases; nucleotides not matched to a gene: 8. This CDR3 spans 14 amino acids. Germline CDR1 reads MNHEY; CDR2 reads SMNVEV (reference sequence).

The chain links TRBV25-1 to TRBJ2-1; 9 bases align to TRBD1. This CDR3 region has 19 residues. Losses at the gene ends were 5 bases for V and 8 bases for J; bases not matched to a gene: 22. Germline V gives CDR1 MGHDK, CDR2 SYGVNS. The CDR3 bases are TGTGCCAGCAGTCCCGGGACAGGGATTGCCGGGAATAAGGGGGATGAGCAGTTCTTC. This codes for CASSPGTGIAGNKGDEQFF.

This clonotype showed up just a few times. The gene calls are TRBV6-2 or TRBV6-3 and TRBJ2-7, with TRBD2 identical over 10 bases. Germline V lookup: CDR1 MNHEY, CDR2 SVGEGT. The CDR3 is 18 amino acids. With 8 bases clipped from V and 3 bases from J, the junction kept 19 bases outside the gene matches. The CDR3 reads CASFPGWTPGLANYEQYF. The CDR3 DNA sequence: TGTGCCAGCTTCCCTGGATGGACCCCGGGACTAGCGAACTACGAGCAGTACTTC.

Turning to this clonotype: The junction does not match germline at one end; this may be a read error. This chain links TRBV2 with TRBJ2-4; D remains unclear. The germline CDR1 and CDR2 sequences are SNHLY and FYNNEI. The CDR3 has 15 amino acids. In DNA form, the CDR3 reads TGTGCCAGCAGTGAAGCGTCTGGCAGAAAAAACAGTCAGTACTTC. As protein: CASSEASGRKNSQYF. The variable domain in full, with the rest retrieved from reference TRBV2 and TRBJ2-4, is EPEVTQTPSHQVTQMGQEVILRCVPISNHLYFYWYRQILGQKVEFLVSFYNNEISEKSEIFDDQFSVERPDGSNFTLKIRSTKLEDSAMYFCASSEASGRKNSQYFGAGTRLSVL.

This rearrangement joins TRBV13 to TRBJ1-4; D is perhaps TRBD1 (6 bases). Germline CDR1 is PRHDT and CDR2 is FYEKMQ (reference sequence). Deletions cut 5 bases from V and 4 bases from J, with 14 bases between. CDR3 length: 15 amino acids. This chain's CDR3 is CASSPQGRNNEKLFF. The CDR3 DNA follows: TGTGCCAGCAGCCCCCAGGGGCGCAATAATGAAAAACTGTTTTTT.

The chain links TRBV27 to TRBJ2-7; D may be TRBD1 (5 bases). This CDR3 contains 15 residues. V lost 5 bases to trimming and J lost 3 bases, with 17 bases between them. Germline-derived CDR1 and CDR2 are MNHEY and SMNVEV (reference sequence). This chain's CDR3 is CASSAAGHPVYEQYF. As DNA, the CDR3 is TGTGCCAGCAGTGCCGCCGGACACCCCGTCTACGAGCAGTACTTC.

A few counts support this clonotype. The rearrangement uses TRBV5-1 and TRBJ2-1; D gene unclear. The CDR3 spans 16 residues. Looked up from germline, CDR1 is SGHRS and CDR2 is YFSETQ. V dropped 0 bases and J dropped 0 bases, with 10 bases sitting between them. CDR3 loop: CASSLDGVSSYNEQFF. Here the CDR3 DNA reads TGCGCCAGCAGCTTGGATGGAGTTAGCTCCTACAATGAGCAGTTCTTC.

The genes are TRBV4-1 and TRBJ2-7; 10 positions agree with TRBD2. V dropped 2 bases and J dropped 2; count of bases not matched to a gene: 6. CDR3 length: 16 residues. Germline CDR1 is MGHRA and CDR2 is YSYEKL. In nucleotides, the CDR3 is TGCGCCAGCAGCCAATTTCCTAGCGGGGGAACCTACGAGCAGTACTTC. Translated: CASSQFPSGGTYEQYF.

This clonotype was picked up a small number of times. V gene TRBV4-1 combines with J gene TRBJ2-2; maybe TRBD2 (6 bases). Germline CDR1 is MGHRA and CDR2 is YSYEKL. V dropped 1 base and J dropped 4 bases, with 13 bases sitting between them. This CDR3 contains 16 residues. This chain's CDR3 is CASSQAAGSLTGELFF. Written as DNA, the CDR3 is TGCGCCAGCAGCCAAGCAGCCGGGAGCCTCACCGGGGAGCTGTTTTTT.

V gene TRBV5-5 combines with J gene TRBJ2-7; D not certain. The CDR3 consists of 13 residues. The germline CDR1 and CDR2 sequences are SGHKS and YYEKEE (reference sequence). V lost 1 base and J 3 bases, leaving 8 bases between the germline ends. DNA for the CDR3: TGTGCCAGCAGCTTGTTGACGGACTACGAGCAGTACTTC. This encodes CASSLLTDYEQYF.

The chain carries TRBV7-9 and TRBJ2-3, with a possible D match to TRBD2 (6 bases). There are 15 residues in the CDR3. The V end lost 4 bases, the J end lost 2 bases, and 13 bases lay between the germline ends. In germline, CDR1 is SEHNR, CDR2 FQNEAQ (reference sequence). CDR3 DNA: TGTGCCAGCAGCTCCGCTTGGGACTCCACAGATACGCAGTATTTT. This encodes CASSSAWDSTDTQYF.

The chain combines TRBV27 with TRBJ2-1, with TRBD2 as a possible D gene (6 bases). V lost 4 bases, J lost 8 bases, and 12 bases lay in between. Germline CDR1 reads MNHEY; CDR2 reads SMNVEV (reference sequence). The CDR3 contains 13 residues. DNA for the CDR3: TGTGCCAGCAGTTGCTGCCGCGGGGATGAGCAGTTCTTC. Its translation: CASSCCRGDEQFF.